The clone carrying this T cell receptor beta chain has just a few counts. Its matching antigen is unknown. Primers: 60 Vbeta forward and 13 Jbeta reverse. Sequenced by immunoSEQ multiplex PCR; TCRdb stores in-frame clones only, minus some. The sample lists 120,000 or so clones, over 9.5% occurring once. The record originates from a study of cytomegalovirus exposure and HLA in healthy donors. The study, taken as a whole, reports: A prior analysis recorded that most TCR beta V segments were productive about 87% or about 30% of the time. For most subjects, TCR beta sequences were reported to predict HLA-A and HLA-B alleles with accuracy. Association of a missense DCLRE1C variant with TCR beta V- and J-gene trimming was reported in a later analysis. Presence/absence analyses treated sequencing depth as roughly uniform across donors.

V was clipped by 0 bases and J by 4 bases, with 13 bases between them. This CDR3 comprises 15 residues. The V gene's germline CDR1 is GTSNPN and CDR2 SVGIG (reference sequence). The rearrangement links TRBV30 to TRBJ1-5, with D possibly matching TRBD1 (6 bases). This TCR was recovered from a young woman in good health and CMV-seropositive. Sequenced input: PBMCs. The CDR3 here is CAWSVRGRGNQPQHF. For the CDR3, the DNA is TGTGCCTGGAGTGTCCGTGGTAGGGGGAATCAGCCCCAGCATTTT. Looking up the rest from reference TRBV30 and TRBJ1-5 gives the full variable domain: SQTIHQWPATLVQPVGSPLSLECTVEGTSNPNLYWYRQAAGRGLQLLFYSVGIGQISSEVPQNLSASRPQDRQFILSSKKLLLSDSGFYLCAWSVRGRGNQPQHFGDGTRLSIL.